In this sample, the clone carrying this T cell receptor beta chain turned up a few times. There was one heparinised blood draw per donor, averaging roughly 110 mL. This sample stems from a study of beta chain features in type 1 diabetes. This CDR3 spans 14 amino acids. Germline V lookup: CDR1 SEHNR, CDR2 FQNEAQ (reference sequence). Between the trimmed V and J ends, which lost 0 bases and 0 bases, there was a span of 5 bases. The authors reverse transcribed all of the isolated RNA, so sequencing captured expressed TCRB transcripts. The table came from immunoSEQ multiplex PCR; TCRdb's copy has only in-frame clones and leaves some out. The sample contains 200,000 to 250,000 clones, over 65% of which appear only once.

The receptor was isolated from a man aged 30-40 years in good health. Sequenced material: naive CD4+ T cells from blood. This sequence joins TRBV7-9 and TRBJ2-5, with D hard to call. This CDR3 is CASSLARDQETQYF. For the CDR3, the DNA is TGTGCCAGCAGCTTAGCACGGGACCAAGAGACCCAGTACTTC.